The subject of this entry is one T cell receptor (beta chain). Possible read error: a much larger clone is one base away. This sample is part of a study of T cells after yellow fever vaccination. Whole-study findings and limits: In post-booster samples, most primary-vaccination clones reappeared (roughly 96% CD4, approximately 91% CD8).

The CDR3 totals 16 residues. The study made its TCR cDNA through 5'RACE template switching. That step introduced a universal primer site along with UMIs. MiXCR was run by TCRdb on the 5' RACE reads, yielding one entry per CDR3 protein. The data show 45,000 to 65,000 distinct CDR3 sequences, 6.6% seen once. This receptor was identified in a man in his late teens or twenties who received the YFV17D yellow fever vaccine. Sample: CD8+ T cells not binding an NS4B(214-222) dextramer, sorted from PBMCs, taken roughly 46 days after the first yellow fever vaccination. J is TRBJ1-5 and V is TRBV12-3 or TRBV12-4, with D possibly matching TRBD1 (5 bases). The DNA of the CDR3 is TGTGCCAGCAGTTTATCGGGACGTGGCCGCAAACAGCCCCAGCATTTT. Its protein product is CASSLSGRGRKQPQHF.